Reported below is one T cell receptor (beta chain). Unmatched junction bases numbered 9, after V lost 3 bases and J lost 7 bases. This CDR3 is built from 15 residues. The germline gives CDR1 SSHAT, CDR2 FNYEAQ (reference sequence). This specimen comes from a study of blood T cell repertoires in COVID-19. Turning to the study itself: The United States, Italy and Spain supplied acute and convalescent COVID-19 samples. From T cells, B-cell-depleted T cells, or PBMCs came the material, which was cDNA or gDNA.

In the original workflow: Cell counts per sample came from amplifying reference gene primers. Sequenced by immunoSEQ multiplex PCR; TCRdb stores in-frame clones only, minus some. Clone size and the V and J calls come from that table; the DNA yielded D and trimming. The sample has around 150,000 clones; less than 85% are singletons. The chain is built from TRBV7-7 and TRBJ2-1, with 7 bases aligning to TRBD1. This TCR was recovered from a human donor with acute or convalescent COVID-19. The donor label of this sample is uncertain. Sequencing used peripheral blood. CDR3 amino acids: CASSLTGLTPNEQFF. CDR3 in DNA: TGTGCCAGCAGCTTGACAGGGCTAACTCCGAATGAGCAGTTCTTC.